A single sample gave rise to the 29 T cell receptor beta chains below, sequenced in a study of cytomegalovirus exposure and HLA in healthy donors. The PCR contained 60 Vbeta and 13 Jbeta primers. Sequencing was performed with immunoSEQ multiplex PCR; in TCRdb, only in-frame clones are kept and a portion is missing. The sample includes 150,000 to 200,000 clones, over 70% seen only once; the top ten take about 3.8%. Source material: PBMCs. These receptors were collected from a man in his forties or fifties in good health and CMV-seronegative.

This clone was counted only a few times. This chain links TRBV6-1 with TRBJ1-3; D is unresolved. This CDR3 contains 15 residues. Per germline, CDR1 MNHNS and CDR2 SASEGT. V was pared by 6 bases and J by 0 bases, with 12 bases between. CDR3 protein: CASRETPLSGNTIYF. Written as DNA, the CDR3 is TGTGCCAGCAGAGAGACACCTCTCTCTGGAAACACCATATATTTT.

V gene TRBV7-2 combines with J gene TRBJ1-1; TRBD1 is a possible D gene (6 bases). This CDR3 comprises 13 residues. V was trimmed by 3 bases and J by 6 bases, leaving 11 bases between them. Germline assignment: CDR1 SGHTA and CDR2 FQGNSA. Written as DNA, the CDR3 is TGTGCCAGCAGCTTGAGACAGGCGGCTGAAGCTTTCTTT. Protein product: CASSLRQAAEAFF.

V usage is TRBV6-5 and J usage is TRBJ1-1; maybe TRBD1 (5 bases). Trimming stripped 0 bases from V and 7 bases from J, with 12 bases between. CDR3 length equals 14 residues. The germline gives CDR1 MNHEY, CDR2 SVGAGI. CDR3 coding DNA: TGTGCCAGCAGTTACTCGCCCAGGGCGTATGAAGCTTTCTTT. Translating gives CASSYSPRAYEAFF.

The genes are TRBV19 and TRBJ2-3; maybe TRBD1 (5 bases). Trimming removed 1 base at V and 2 bases at J, with 10 bases between. Germline lookup yields CDR1 LNHDA and CDR2 SQIVND (reference sequence). This CDR3 region has 15 residues. The CDR3 DNA is TGTGCCAGTAGTATAGGGGGCAGCCCCACAGATACGCAGTATTTT. Translating it yields CASSIGGSPTDTQYF. The complete variable domain, with remaining parts taken from reference TRBV19 and TRBJ2-3, reads DGGITQSPKYLFRKEGQNVTLSCEQNLNHDAMYWYRQDPGQGLRLIYYSQIVNDFQKGDIAEGYSVSREKKESFPLTVTSAQKNPTAFYLCASSIGGSPTDTQYFGPGTRLTVL.

This clone was seen a single time. CDR3 sequence reads: CASSQEQGGSYGYTF. The CDR3 DNA sequence: TGCGCCAGCAGCCAAGAACAGGGCGGGAGCTATGGCTACACCTTC. This rearrangement joins TRBV4-3 to TRBJ1-2; a weak D match, TRBD1 (6 bases). Trimming removed 0 bases at V and 4 bases at J, with 12 bases between. CDR3 length: 15 residues. Germline V lookup: CDR1 LGHNA, CDR2 YSLEER.

The chain links TRBV27 to TRBJ2-1; possible D gene TRBD2, 6 bases. V lost 4 bases, J lost 4 bases, and 11 bases lay in between. Germline CDR1 and CDR2: MNHEY and SMNVEV (reference sequence). The CDR3 loop spans 14 amino acids. The CDR3 sequence is CASSSRGTYNEQFF. For the CDR3, the DNA is TGTGCCAGCAGTTCACGCGGGACTTACAATGAGCAGTTCTTC.

V and J are TRBV11-3 and TRBJ2-3; D is undetermined. The V end lost 7 bases, the J end lost 0 bases, and 5 bases lay between the germline ends. Germline V lookup: CDR1 SGHNT, CDR2 YENEEA. There are 12 residues in the CDR3. The CDR3 loop reads CASISSTDTQYF. Here the CDR3 DNA reads TGTGCCAGCATATCTAGCACAGATACGCAGTATTTT.

This clone was seen just once. The rearrangement links TRBV28 to TRBJ2-7, with 7 nucleotides matching TRBD1. V dropped 5 bases and J dropped 5; count of bases not matched to a gene: 9. CDR1 and CDR2 (germline): MDHEN, SYDVKM. This CDR3 is 14 amino acids long. CDR3 in DNA: TGTGCCAGCAGTCTGACCGGGACAGCGAACGAGCAGTACTTC. It yields the protein CASSLTGTANEQYF. The full variable domain, completed using reference TRBV28 and TRBJ2-7, is DVKVTQSSRYLVKRTGEKVFLECVQDMDHENMFWYRQDPGLGLRLIYFSYDVKMKEKGDIPEGYSVSREKKERFSLILESASTNQTSMYLCASSLTGTANEQYFGPGTRLTVT.

The chain combines TRBV2 with TRBJ2-7, with a possible D match to TRBD1 (6 bases). The CDR3 runs to 14 residues. V dropped 4 bases and J dropped 2 bases, with 12 bases sitting between them. Germline assignment: CDR1 SNHLY and CDR2 FYNNEI. This CDR3 is CASSAYRATYEQYF. CDR3 nucleotides: TGTGCCAGCAGTGCGTACAGGGCTACCTACGAGCAGTACTTC.

The chain links TRBV18 to TRBJ1-2; D is undetermined. With 3 bases removed from V and 3 bases from J, the gap between germline ends came to 8 bases. Germline V gives CDR1 KGHSH, CDR2 LQKENI. The CDR3 consists of 13 residues. CDR3 nucleotide sequence: TGTGCCAGCTCACCCTCCCGGGACTATGGCTACACCTTC. Its protein is CASSPSRDYGYTF.

The rearrangement links TRBV6-5 to TRBJ2-7; TRBD2 matches 12 bases. CDR1 is MNHEY and CDR2 is SVGAGI in the germline V gene. The length of the CDR3 is 16 residues. V was pared by 0 bases and J by 4 bases, with 4 bases of the junction left unmatched. The CDR3 coding sequence is TGTGCCAGCAGTTACTCGGGACTAGCGGGTGCGTACGAGCAGTACTTC. It codes for CASSYSGLAGAYEQYF.

The J gene is TRBJ2-5, the V gene TRBV5-1, with TRBD2 identical over 9 bases. The germline gives CDR1 SGHRS, CDR2 YFSETQ. V was clipped by 1 base and J by 5 bases; unmatched bases: 3. The CDR3 runs 14 residues. CDR3 protein: CASSLHTSGETQYF. CDR3 in DNA: TGCGCCAGCAGCTTGCATACTAGCGGGGAGACCCAGTACTTC.

The chain joins TRBV25-1 to TRBJ1-1; D may be TRBD1 (5 bases). CDR1 MGHDK and CDR2 SYGVNS come from the germline V gene. The CDR3 sequence is 13 residues long. Trimming stripped 5 bases from V and 7 bases from J, with 14 bases between. This CDR3 is CASSMGGAGEAFF. DNA for the CDR3: TGTGCCAGCAGTATGGGAGGGGCGGGTGAAGCTTTCTTT.

This sequence joins TRBV6-5 and TRBJ1-6; TRBD1 might be the D (6 bases). From germline, CDR1 is MNHEY and CDR2 SVGAGI. The CDR3 runs to 12 residues. Trimming removed 7 bases at V and 9 bases at J, with 10 bases between. CDR3 region: CASNTGSSPLHF. DNA of the CDR3: TGTGCCAGCAACACAGGGAGTTCACCCCTCCACTTT.

The chain recombines TRBV9 with TRBJ2-2; no reliable D call. Trimming shortened V by 0 bases and J by 4 bases, and 4 bases separated the two germline ends. This CDR3 is built from 13 residues. Per germline, CDR1 SGDLS and CDR2 YYNGEE. CDR3 sequence: CASSVGGTGELFF. The CDR3 DNA sequence: TGTGCCAGCAGCGTAGGAGGCACCGGGGAGCTGTTTTTT.

This clone was seen a few times. The V call is TRBV5-1, the J call TRBJ1-2, with TRBD1 identical over 7 bases. This CDR3 contains 16 residues. Trimming removed 3 bases from V and 7 bases from J; junction bases left unmatched: 15. Germline V gives CDR1 SGHRS, CDR2 YFSETQ. The CDR3 loop reads CASSSLRQGEGGGYTF. The CDR3, as DNA: TGCGCCAGCAGCTCACTGCGACAGGGCGAAGGAGGTGGCTACACCTTC. Complete variable domain (other parts from reference TRBV5-1 and TRBJ1-2): KAGVTQTPRYLIKTRGQQVTLSCSPISGHRSVSWYQQTPGQGLQFLFEYFSETQRNKGNFPGRFSGRQFSNSRSEMNVSTLELGDSALYLCASSSLRQGEGGGYTFGSGTRLTVV.

The J gene is TRBJ1-5, the V gene TRBV25-1; D is undetermined. There are 13 residues in the CDR3. Trimming left V 2 bases short and J 4 bases short, with 6 bases between. Germline assignment: CDR1 MGHDK and CDR2 SYGVNS. This CDR3 reads CASSEQANQPQHF. CDR3 DNA: TGTGCCAGCAGTGAACAGGCGAATCAGCCCCAGCATTTT.

The chain links TRBV9 to TRBJ1-2; D not certain. Germline-derived CDR1 and CDR2 are SGDLS and YYNGEE. V lost 3 bases and J 1 base, leaving 7 bases between the germline ends. The CDR3 has 13 amino acids. CDR3 sequence: CASSDDNNYGYTF. The CDR3 coding sequence is TGTGCCAGCAGCGACGACAATAACTATGGCTACACCTTC.

The rearrangement uses TRBV6-5 and TRBJ1-6; D uncertain. Germline loops: CDR1 MNHEY, CDR2 SVGAGI. V was trimmed by 5 bases and J by 9 bases, leaving 17 bases between them. CDR3 size: 15 residues. The CDR3 sequence is CASSNPGWLGSPLHF. The CDR3, as DNA: TGTGCCAGCAGTAACCCGGGTTGGCTCGGTTCACCCCTCCACTTT.

The chain uses TRBV7-2 and TRBJ1-1; TRBD1 might be the D (5 bases). Trimming shortened V by 5 bases and J by 3 bases, and 16 bases separated the two germline ends. The CDR3 is 15 amino acids. Germline V gene lookup returns CDR1 SGHTA and CDR2 FQGNSA. The CDR3 reads CASSPRETVYTEAFF. Written as DNA, the CDR3 is TGTGCCAGCAGCCCGCGAGAGACAGTCTACACTGAAGCTTTCTTT. Using reference TRBV7-2 and TRBJ1-1 for the parts outside the CDR3, the full variable domain is GAGVSQSPSNKVTEKGKDVELRCDPISGHTALYWYRQSLGQGLEFLIYFQGNSAPDKSGLPSDRFSAERTGGSVSTLTIQRTQQEDSAVYLCASSPRETVYTEAFFGQGTRLTVV.

This clone was seen only once. The rearrangement joins TRBV18 to TRBJ2-7, with D unresolved. This CDR3 has 12 amino acids. CDR1 is KGHSH, CDR2 LQKENI, per germline. V was shortened by 5 bases and J by 0 bases, with 5 bases between the two germline ends. The CDR3 here is CASSSSSYEQYF. The DNA for the CDR3 is TGTGCCAGCTCATCCAGCTCCTACGAGCAGTACTTC.

This chain's CDR3 is CASSLDRPYTDTQYF. CDR3 DNA sequence: TGTGCCAGCAGCTTGGACAGACCATACACAGATACGCAGTATTTT. This chain joins TRBV7-2 and TRBJ2-3; tentative D call: TRBD1 (6 bases). The germline V and J ends were trimmed by 3 bases and 2 bases, with 12 bases remaining between them. Germline V CDR1 and CDR2: SGHTA, FQGNSA. The CDR3 totals 15 residues.

The chain has TRBV19 and TRBJ1-5; D possibly corresponds to TRBD1 (6 bases). The V gene lost 3 bases and the J gene lost 4 bases, with 13 bases spanning the gap. CDR1 is LNHDA, CDR2 SQIVND, per germline (reference sequence). There are 15 residues in the CDR3. CDR3 bases: TGTGCCAGTAGTATCGGGGGGGCCAAAAATCAGCCCCAGCATTTT. It yields the protein CASSIGGAKNQPQHF.

V is TRBV9 and J is TRBJ2-2; 14 bases are a match to TRBD2. Trimming removed 4 bases from V and 7 bases from J; junction bases left unmatched: 3. The CDR3 has 15 amino acids. The germline CDR1 and CDR2 sequences are SGDLS and YYNGEE. The CDR3 nucleotides are TGTGCCAGCAGCCCTGGACTAGCGGGGGGCGGGGAGCTGTTTTTT. Protein sequence: CASSPGLAGGGELFF.

This rearrangement joins TRBV4-3 to TRBJ1-4; 8 positions match TRBD1. J gave up 4 bases and V 1 base, and 14 bases lay outside the gene matches. Germline V gene data show CDR1 as LGHNA and CDR2 as YSLEER. The CDR3 runs to 19 residues. The CDR3 sequence: CASSQAGSAGGTHNEKLFF. The CDR3 DNA sequence: TGCGCCAGCAGCCAAGCTGGTTCGGCAGGGGGCACTCATAATGAAAAACTGTTTTTT.

This chain uses TRBV7-6 with TRBJ2-1; a possible D gene is TRBD1 (7 bases). Trimming took 3 bases from V and 4 from J, leaving 16 bases between them. Germline V gene sequence: CDR1 SGHVS, CDR2 FNYEAQ. CDR3 size: 16 residues. The CDR3 reads CASSFDGGTDYNEQFF. The CDR3 DNA reads TGTGCCAGCAGCTTTGACGGCGGGACAGATTACAATGAGCAGTTCTTC.

The CDR3 DNA sequence: TGCGCCAGCAGCCAAGAAGGGACTAGCGGGGATACGCAGTATTTT. Translating gives CASSQEGTSGDTQYF. The chain has TRBV4-1 and TRBJ2-3; 12 bases fit TRBD2. Germline CDR1 reads MGHRA; CDR2 reads YSYEKL. The CDR3 contains 15 residues. Trimming removed 0 bases from V and 6 bases from J; junction bases left unmatched: 1.

The rearrangement links TRBV6-5 to TRBJ2-7; D remains ambiguous. This CDR3 comprises 14 residues. Trimming removed 2 bases from V and 3 bases from J, with 11 bases in between. Germline CDR1 and CDR2: MNHEY and SVGAGI. DNA of the CDR3: TGTGCCAGCAGTTACCCCTCTAGAGGCTACGAGCAGTACTTC. This translates into CASSYPSRGYEQYF.

This chain uses TRBV5-1 with TRBJ1-1, with D unresolved. This CDR3 is 12 amino acids long. The V gene lost 0 bases and the J gene lost 6 bases, with 6 bases spanning the gap. The germline CDR1 and CDR2 sequences are SGHRS and YFSETQ. As DNA, the CDR3 is TGCGCCAGCAGCTTGGCAGGATCTGAAGCTTTCTTT. Its protein product is CASSLAGSEAFF.